The 2 T cell receptor beta chains reported below all come from one sample, sequenced in a study of shared clonotypes between healthy human individuals (dated by TCRdb to about 2020). Preparation of the library involved the immunoSEQ multiplex PCR assay. Sourced from immuneACCESS, this table was stored by TCRdb with only in-frame sequences that have V and J called. A share of the clones is absent; for the studies checked, an unresolved V gene accounts for under half, and the remainder has no known explanation. This sample comprises more than 2 million clones, approximately 95% of them detected only once. Around 0.13% of the sample lies in the top ten. Sequencing was performed on naive CD4+ T cells sorted from blood. The sample's cell subset or site, from its label and the paper: CD45RA+ positively selected. The receptors come from a man aged 18 to 29 in good health.

The chain carries TRBV29-1 and TRBJ2-2; possible D gene TRBD1, 5 bases. CDR3 size: 14 residues. The V end lost 3 bases, the J end lost 0 bases, and 8 bases lay between the germline ends. The germline CDR1 and CDR2 sequences are SQVTM and ANQGSEA. The CDR3 nucleotides read TGCAGCGTTGAGAAGGGGCCGAACACCGGGGAGCTGTTTTTT. This translates into CSVEKGPNTGELFF.

Only one count was recorded for this clone. CDR3 amino acids: CASWYRARGHTF. CDR3 DNA: TGTGCCAGCTGGTACCGGGCCCGGGGGCACACCTTC. This sequence joins TRBV6-1 and TRBJ1-2; TRBD1 is a possible D gene (6 bases). The CDR3 is 12 amino acids. The V gene lost 8 bases and the J gene lost 12 bases, with 19 bases spanning the gap. CDR1 and CDR2 from the germline V gene are MNHNS and SASEGT.